This T cell receptor beta chain comes out of a study of early T cells in non-severe SARS-CoV-2 infection. The CDR3 is 15 residues long. Germline trimming cut 0 bases from V and 7 bases from J; bases unmatched to any gene: 4. CDR1 MNHEY and CDR2 SVGEGT come from the germline V gene. TCRdb processed the 5' RACE reads anew with MiXCR; each CDR3 protein has one entry. Found here are 85,000 to 100,000 distinct CDR3 sequences, 15% to 20% of them singletons; the top ten hold just over 5%. The sample in question was whole blood, obtained at baseline. The V call is TRBV6-2 or TRBV6-3, the J call TRBJ2-1; 9 bases agree with TRBD1. This TCR was sampled from an adult who was a healthcare worker with PCR-confirmed SARS-CoV-2 infection or an uninfected control (not recorded which). The CDR3 DNA reads as TGTGCCAGCAGTTACTCGGGACAGGGATGGAATGAGCAGTTCTTC. It specifies CASSYSGQGWNEQFF.